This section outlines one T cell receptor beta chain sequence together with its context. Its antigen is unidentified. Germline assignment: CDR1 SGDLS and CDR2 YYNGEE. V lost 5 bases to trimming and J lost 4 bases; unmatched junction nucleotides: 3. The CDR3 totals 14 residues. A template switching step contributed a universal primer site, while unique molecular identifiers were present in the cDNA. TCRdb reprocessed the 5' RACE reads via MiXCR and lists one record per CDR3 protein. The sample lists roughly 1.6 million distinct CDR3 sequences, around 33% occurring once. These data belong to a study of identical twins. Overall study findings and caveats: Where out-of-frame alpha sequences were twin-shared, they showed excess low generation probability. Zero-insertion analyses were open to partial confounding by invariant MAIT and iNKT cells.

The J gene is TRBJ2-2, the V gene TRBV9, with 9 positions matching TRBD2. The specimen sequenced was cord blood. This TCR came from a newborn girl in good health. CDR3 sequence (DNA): TGTGCCAGCAGTCCTAGCGGGGTCACCGGGGAGCTGTTTTTT. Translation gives CASSPSGVTGELFF.